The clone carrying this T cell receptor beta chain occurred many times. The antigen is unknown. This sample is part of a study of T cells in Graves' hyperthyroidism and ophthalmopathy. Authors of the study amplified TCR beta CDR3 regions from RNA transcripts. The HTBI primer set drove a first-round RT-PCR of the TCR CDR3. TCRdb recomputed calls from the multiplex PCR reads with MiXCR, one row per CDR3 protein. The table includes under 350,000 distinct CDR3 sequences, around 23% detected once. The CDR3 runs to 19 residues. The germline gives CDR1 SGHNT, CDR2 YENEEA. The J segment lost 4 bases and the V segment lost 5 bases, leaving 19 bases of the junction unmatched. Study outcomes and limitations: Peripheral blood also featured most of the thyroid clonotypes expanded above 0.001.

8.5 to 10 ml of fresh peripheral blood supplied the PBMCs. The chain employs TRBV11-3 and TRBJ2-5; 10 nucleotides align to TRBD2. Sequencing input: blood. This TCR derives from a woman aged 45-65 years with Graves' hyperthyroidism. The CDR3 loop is CASSPRSRGTSGTLETQYF. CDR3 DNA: TGTGCCAGCAGCCCTCGATCTAGGGGCACTAGCGGGACTTTAGAGACCCAGTACTTC.